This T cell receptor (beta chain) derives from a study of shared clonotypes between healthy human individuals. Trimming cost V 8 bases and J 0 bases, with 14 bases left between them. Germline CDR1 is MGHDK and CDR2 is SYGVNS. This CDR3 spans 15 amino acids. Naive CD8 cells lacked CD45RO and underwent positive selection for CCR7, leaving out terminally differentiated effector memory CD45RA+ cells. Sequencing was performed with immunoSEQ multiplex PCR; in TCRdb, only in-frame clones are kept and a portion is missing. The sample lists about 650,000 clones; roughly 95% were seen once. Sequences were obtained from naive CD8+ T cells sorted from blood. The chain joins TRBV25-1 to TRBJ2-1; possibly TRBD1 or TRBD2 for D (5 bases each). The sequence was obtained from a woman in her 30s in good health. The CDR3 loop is CASGQGEGSYNEQFF. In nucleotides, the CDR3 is TGTGCCAGCGGCCAGGGTGAGGGCTCCTACAATGAGCAGTTCTTC.